A single sample gave rise to the 19 T cell receptor beta chains below, sequenced in a study of CD8+ T cells in alopecia areata. Described treatment: oral pan-JAK inhibitor, 5-10 mg twice daily. Following extraction, RNA underwent reverse transcription to cDNA, which served as the sequencing template. Produced via immunoSEQ multiplex PCR; TCRdb's table is partial and in-frame only. There are around 110,000 clones in the sample; 84% occur only once, and around 25% lies in the top ten. Sequenced here: CD8+ T cells sorted from blood, sampled at week 24, from a patient treated with tofacitinib. The receptors were gathered from a human donor with alopecia areata.

The chain recombines TRBV7-2 with TRBJ2-2; D uncertain. V was cut by 0 bases and J by 4 bases, with 9 bases left in between. There are 15 residues in the CDR3. Germline lookup yields CDR1 SGHTA and CDR2 FQGNSA. CDR3 sequence (DNA): TGTGCCAGCAGCTTAGCGGGCAGGACCACCGGGGAGCTGTTTTTT. It is translated as CASSLAGRTTGELFF.

The rearrangement joins TRBV4-1 to TRBJ2-7; D may be TRBD2 (5 bases). The CDR3 sequence is 14 residues long. Germline CDR1 and CDR2: MGHRA and YSYEKL. Trimming removed 2 bases at V and 2 bases at J, with 10 bases between. CDR3 in DNA: TGCGCCAGCAGCCAAAGGCCCGGGGCCTACGAGCAGTACTTC. It codes for CASSQRPGAYEQYF.

The chain uses TRBV27 and TRBJ2-5, with TRBD2 identical over 10 bases. Germline V lookup: CDR1 MNHEY, CDR2 SMNVEV (reference sequence). V lost 8 bases, J lost 1 base, and 7 bases stayed unmatched. The CDR3 contains 15 residues. CDR3: CASRRLAGAQETQYF. In DNA form, the CDR3 reads TGTGCCAGCCGGAGGCTAGCGGGGGCCCAAGAGACCCAGTACTTC.

This sequence joins TRBV7-2 and TRBJ2-7; D gene uncertain. With 5 bases removed from V and 0 bases from J, the gap between germline ends came to 11 bases. The germline V gene has CDR1 SGHTA and CDR2 FQGNSA. The CDR3 totals 14 residues. CDR3 sequence: CASSPGVGSYEQYF. CDR3 sequence (DNA): TGTGCCAGCAGCCCTGGTGTGGGCTCCTACGAGCAGTACTTC.

The chain links TRBV7-2 to TRBJ2-7; D gene ambiguous. V was pared by 5 bases and J by 3 bases, with 20 bases between. The CDR3 covers 16 residues. The germline CDR1 and CDR2 sequences are SGHTA and FQGNSA. The DNA for the CDR3 is TGTGCCAGCAGCCCTGACGTCTCATTCCCAGTCTACGAGCAGTACTTC. It is translated as CASSPDVSFPVYEQYF.

The V gene is TRBV6-5, the J gene TRBJ2-7; D remains ambiguous. Trimming removed 0 bases from V and 1 base from J, with 7 bases in between. Germline V gene sequence: CDR1 MNHEY, CDR2 SVGAGI. The CDR3 length is 14 residues. In DNA, the CDR3 is TGTGCCAGCAGTTACTCCATCTTGTCCTACGAGCAGTACTTC. Translating it yields CASSYSILSYEQYF.

The chain combines TRBV7-6 with TRBJ2-7; 9 nucleotides align to TRBD1. The CDR3 is 14 amino acids. V was pared by 5 bases and J by 3 bases, with 5 bases of the junction left unmatched. The germline CDR1 and CDR2 sequences are SGHVS and FNYEAQ. CDR3 loop: CASSLQGADYEQYF. CDR3 nucleotide sequence: TGTGCCAGCAGCCTACAGGGGGCCGACTACGAGCAGTACTTC. The variable domain in full, completed from reference TRBV7-6 and TRBJ2-7, reads GAGVSQSPRYKVTKRGQDVALRCDPISGHVSLYWYRQALGQGPEFLTYFNYEAQQDKSGLPNDRFSAERPEGSISTLTIQRTEQRDSAMYRCASSLQGADYEQYFGPGTRLTVT.

This rearrangement joins TRBV15 to TRBJ2-1; 9 nucleotides agree with TRBD2. In germline, CDR1 is LNHNV, CDR2 YYDKDF (reference sequence). With V trimmed by 6 bases and J by 1 base, 1 base remained unmatched. There are 14 residues in the CDR3. CDR3 in DNA: TGTGCCACCAGTACTAGCGGGTCCTACAATGAGCAGTTCTTC. Its translation is CATSTSGSYNEQFF.

The chain couples TRBV4-1 to TRBJ2-1, with 9 bases fitting TRBD2. V dropped 2 bases and J dropped 4; count of bases not matched to a gene: 6. Per the germline V gene, CDR1 is MGHRA and CDR2 is YSYEKL. The CDR3 runs 16 residues. Here the CDR3 DNA reads TGCGCCAGCAGCCAAAGTAGCGGGGGCCAATACAATGAGCAGTTCTTC. Translation gives CASSQSSGGQYNEQFF.

The table lists this clone with a few counts. The rearrangement uses TRBV4-3 and TRBJ2-1, with 10 positions matching TRBD2. V lost 2 bases and J lost 4; bases outside the gene matches: 2. Germline V gene sequence: CDR1 LGHNA, CDR2 YSLEER. The CDR3 runs to 15 residues. The DNA for the CDR3 is TGCGCCAGCAGCCAATCTAGCGGGGGTTACAATGAGCAGTTCTTC. Translation gives CASSQSSGGYNEQFF.

Of note for this clone: Other DNA sequences of this sample code for an identical CDR3. V is TRBV4-1 and J is TRBJ2-7; the match to TRBD1 covers 11 bases. V shed 6 bases and J 3 bases; nucleotides not matched to a gene: 4. This CDR3 spans 14 amino acids. Germline loops: CDR1 MGHRA, CDR2 YSYEKL. CDR3 sequence reads: CASSQGQGDYEQYF. Here the CDR3 DNA reads TGCGCCAGCAGTCAGGGACAGGGGGACTACGAGCAGTACTTC.

The CDR3 nucleotides read TGTGCCAGCAGTCCGGGACAGGGGGCGAGAGAGCAGTACTTC. This codes for CASSPGQGAREQYF. The chain has TRBV27 and TRBJ2-7; 12 bases fit TRBD1. Germline V gene lookup returns CDR1 MNHEY and CDR2 SMNVEV (reference sequence). Trimming cost V 5 bases and J 7 bases; bases outside gene matches: 6. This CDR3 comprises 14 residues.

This clone has a single count. CDR3 region: CASSQGTAYGYTF. The CDR3 bases are TGTGCCAGCAGCCAAGGGACAGCCTATGGCTACACCTTC. The rearrangement links TRBV14 to TRBJ1-2; D possibly corresponds to TRBD1 (6 bases). The CDR3 runs 13 residues. Trimming cost V 1 base and J 4 bases, with 7 bases left between them. Germline lookup yields CDR1 SGHDN and CDR2 FVKESK.

J is TRBJ2-7 and V is TRBV29-1; TRBD1 matches 9 bases. The CDR3 is 13 amino acids. Germline V gene data show CDR1 as SQVTM and CDR2 as ANQGSEA. After removal of 7 bases from V and 2 bases from J, the junction contained 6 bases not matched to a gene. CDR3 in amino acids: CSATGTGTYEQYF. The DNA of the CDR3 is TGCAGCGCAACCGGGACAGGGACCTACGAGCAGTACTTC.

The chain combines TRBV5-4 with TRBJ2-4; possible D gene TRBD1, 6 bases. From germline, CDR1 is SGHNT and CDR2 YYREEE (reference sequence). Between the trimmed V and J ends, which lost 2 bases and 2 bases, there was a span of 8 bases. CDR3 length equals 14 residues. The CDR3, as DNA: TGTGCCAGCAGCTTACAGGGTTCCAAAAACATTCAGTACTTC. Its protein product is CASSLQGSKNIQYF.

The chain uses TRBV13 and TRBJ2-7, with TRBD2 as a possible D gene (5 bases). The CDR3 consists of 13 residues. Germline V gene lookup returns CDR1 PRHDT and CDR2 FYEKMQ (reference sequence). Trimming removed 6 bases at V and 5 bases at J, with 14 bases between. The CDR3 is CASSKEGFNEQYF. The CDR3 DNA reads as TGTGCCAGCAGTAAAGAGGGCTTCAACGAGCAGTACTTC.

The J gene is TRBJ1-2, the V gene TRBV27; tentatively, D is TRBD1 (5 bases). V gave up 4 bases and J gave up 6 bases, with 15 bases separating them. The CDR3 runs 14 residues. Germline CDR1 is MNHEY and CDR2 is SMNVEV (reference sequence). This CDR3 is CASSSEGRVDGYTF. CDR3 nucleotides: TGTGCCAGCAGTTCGGAGGGCAGGGTGGATGGCTACACCTTC.

The chain couples TRBV5-6 to TRBJ2-7; D may match TRBD1 or TRBD2 (5 bases each). This CDR3 contains 15 residues. Trimming cost V 5 bases and J 2 bases, with 17 bases left between them. Germline V gene lookup returns CDR1 SGHDT and CDR2 YYEEEE. The CDR3, as DNA: TGTGCCAGCAGTTCCCGGACCGAGGGGCCCTACGAGCAGTACTTC. Translated: CASSSRTEGPYEQYF.

The V and J genes are TRBV4-3 and TRBJ2-1, with TRBD2 identical over 12 bases. The CDR3 sequence is 18 residues long. The J segment lost 1 base and the V segment lost 0 bases, leaving 4 bases of the junction unmatched. Germline V gene sequence: CDR1 LGHNA, CDR2 YSLEER. The CDR3, as DNA: TGCGCCAGCAGCCAAGAACTAGCGGGGGGACCGTCCTACAATGAGCAGTTCTTC. It is translated as CASSQELAGGPSYNEQFF.